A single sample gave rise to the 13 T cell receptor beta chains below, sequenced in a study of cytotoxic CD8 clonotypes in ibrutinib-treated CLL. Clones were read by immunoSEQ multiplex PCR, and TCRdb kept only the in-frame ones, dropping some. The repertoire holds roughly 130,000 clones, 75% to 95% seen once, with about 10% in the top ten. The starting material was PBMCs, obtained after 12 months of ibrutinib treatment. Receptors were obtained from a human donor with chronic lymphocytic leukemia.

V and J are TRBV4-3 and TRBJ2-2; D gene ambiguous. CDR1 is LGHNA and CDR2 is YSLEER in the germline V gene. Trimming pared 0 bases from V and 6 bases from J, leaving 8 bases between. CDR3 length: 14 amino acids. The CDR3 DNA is TGCGCCAGCAGCCAAGACGACGTGCCCGGGGAGCTGTTTTTT. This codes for CASSQDDVPGELFF.

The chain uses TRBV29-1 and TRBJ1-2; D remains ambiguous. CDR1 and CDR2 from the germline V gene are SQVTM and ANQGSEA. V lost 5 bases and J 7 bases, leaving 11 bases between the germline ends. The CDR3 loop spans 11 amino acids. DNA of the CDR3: TGCAGCGTTCGGGTTTCCACTGGCTACACCTTC. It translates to CSVRVSTGYTF.

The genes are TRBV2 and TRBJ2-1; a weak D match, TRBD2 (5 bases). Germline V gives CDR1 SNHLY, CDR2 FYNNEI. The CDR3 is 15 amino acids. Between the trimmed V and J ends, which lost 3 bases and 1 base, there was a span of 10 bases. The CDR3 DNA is TGTGCCAGCAGTGATACTAGTGAGTCCTACAATGAGCAGTTCTTC. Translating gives CASSDTSESYNEQFF.

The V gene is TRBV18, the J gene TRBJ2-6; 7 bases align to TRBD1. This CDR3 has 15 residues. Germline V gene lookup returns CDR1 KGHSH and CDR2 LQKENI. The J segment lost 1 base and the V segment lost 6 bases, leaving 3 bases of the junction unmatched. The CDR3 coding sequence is TGTGCCAGCTCTCTACAGGGGTCTGGGGCCAACGTCCTGACTTTC. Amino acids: CASSLQGSGANVLTF.

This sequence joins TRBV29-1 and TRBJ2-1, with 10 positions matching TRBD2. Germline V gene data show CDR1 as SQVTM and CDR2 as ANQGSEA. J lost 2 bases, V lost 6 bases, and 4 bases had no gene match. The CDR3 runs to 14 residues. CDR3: CSVGAGGAYNEQFF. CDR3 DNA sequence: TGCAGCGTCGGAGCGGGAGGGGCCTACAATGAGCAGTTCTTC.

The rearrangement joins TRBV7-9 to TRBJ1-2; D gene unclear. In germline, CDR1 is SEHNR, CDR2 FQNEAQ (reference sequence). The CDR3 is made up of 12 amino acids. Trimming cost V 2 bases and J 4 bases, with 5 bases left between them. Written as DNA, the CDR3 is TGTGCCAGCAGCTTATTAGTCTATGGCTACACCTTC. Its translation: CASSLLVYGYTF.

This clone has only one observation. As DNA, the CDR3 is TGCAGCGCTGAGTCCCAAACGGACACTGAAGCTTTCTTT. Encoded protein: CSAESQTDTEAFF. The chain is built from TRBV29-1 and TRBJ1-1; the D is unclear. The germline V gene has CDR1 SQVTM and CDR2 ANQGSEA. This CDR3 contains 13 residues. Trimming stripped 7 bases from V and 3 bases from J, with 15 bases between.

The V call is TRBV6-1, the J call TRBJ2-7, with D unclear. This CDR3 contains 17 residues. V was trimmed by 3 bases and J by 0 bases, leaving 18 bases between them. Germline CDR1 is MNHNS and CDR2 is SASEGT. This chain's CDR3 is CASSDAFLGSSSYEQYF. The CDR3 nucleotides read TGTGCCAGCAGTGACGCTTTTCTCGGTTCGTCCTCCTACGAGCAGTACTTC.

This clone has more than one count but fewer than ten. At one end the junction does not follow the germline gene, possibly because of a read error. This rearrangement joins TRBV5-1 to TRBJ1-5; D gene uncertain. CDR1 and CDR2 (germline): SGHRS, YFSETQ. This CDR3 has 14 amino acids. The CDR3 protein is CASRLDGSNQPQHF. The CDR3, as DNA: TGCGCCAGCAGATTGGACGGAAGCAATCAGCCCCAGCATTTT.

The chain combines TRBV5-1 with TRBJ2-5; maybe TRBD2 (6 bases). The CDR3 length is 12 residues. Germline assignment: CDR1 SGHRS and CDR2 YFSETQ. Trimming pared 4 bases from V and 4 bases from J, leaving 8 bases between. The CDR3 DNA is TGCGCCAGCAGCATGGGGGGAGAGACCCAGTACTTC. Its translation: CASSMGGETQYF.

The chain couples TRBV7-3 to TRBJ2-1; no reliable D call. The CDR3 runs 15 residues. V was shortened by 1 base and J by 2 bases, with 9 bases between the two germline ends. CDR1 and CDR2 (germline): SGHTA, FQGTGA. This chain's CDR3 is CASSLNPGPYNEQFF. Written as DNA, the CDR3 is TGTGCCAGCAGCTTAAATCCAGGCCCCTACAATGAGCAGTTCTTC.

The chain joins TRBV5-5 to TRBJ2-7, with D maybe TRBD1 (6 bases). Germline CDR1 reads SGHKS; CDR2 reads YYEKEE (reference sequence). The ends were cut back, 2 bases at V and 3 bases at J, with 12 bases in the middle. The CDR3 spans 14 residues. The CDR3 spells CASSLKGVDYEQYF. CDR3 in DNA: TGTGCCAGCAGCTTAAAGGGGGTAGACTACGAGCAGTACTTC.

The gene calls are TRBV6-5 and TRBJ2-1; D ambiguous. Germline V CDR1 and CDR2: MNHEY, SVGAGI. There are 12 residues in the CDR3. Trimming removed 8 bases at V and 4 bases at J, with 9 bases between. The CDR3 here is CASVTDYNEQFF. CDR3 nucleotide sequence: TGTGCCAGCGTAACAGATTACAATGAGCAGTTCTTC.